These 7 T cell receptor beta chains were sequenced from one sample in a study of blood T cells in healthy people across ages. A second PCR, run for roughly 7 to 11 cycles, used a sample-barcoded 5' primer plus a J-beta primer mix. TCRdb independently ran MiXCR on the 5' RACE reads; one entry per CDR3 protein. The profile shows around 870,000 distinct CDR3 sequences, 25% to 30% of them singletons. The sequenced sample was blood. The source is a woman aged 80 or over in good health.

A word on this clonotype: A read error is possible here, since a much larger clone lies one base away. The gene calls are TRBV20-1 and TRBJ2-5; 7 bases align to TRBD2. J was trimmed by 5 bases and V by 5 bases; bases with no gene match: 11. The CDR3 is 14 amino acids. Germline V gives CDR1 DFQATT, CDR2 SNEGSKA (reference sequence). Written as DNA, the CDR3 is TGCAGTGCTTACTACCAGGGAGGGATCGAGACCCAGTACTTC. Protein sequence: CSAYYQGGIETQYF.

This clonotype has ten or more counts. The chain recombines TRBV5-5 with TRBJ2-5; 8 bases agree with TRBD2. The CDR3 contains 13 residues. From germline, CDR1 is SGHKS and CDR2 YYEKEE (reference sequence). Losses at the gene ends were 3 bases for V and 4 bases for J; bases not matched to a gene: 2. The CDR3 nucleotides are TGTGCCAGCAGCTACACTAGCGGAGAGACCCAGTACTTC. Protein: CASSYTSGETQYF.

This chain connects TRBV6-6 to TRBJ2-1, with no clear D. Germline CDR1 reads MNHNY; CDR2 reads SVGAGI (reference sequence). V lost 2 bases and J 5 bases, leaving 7 bases between the germline ends. The CDR3 contains 13 residues. CDR3 protein: CASSYTGNNEQFF. CDR3 nucleotides: TGTGCCAGCAGTTACACGGGTAACAATGAGCAGTTCTTC.

In this sample, this clonotype turned up many times. CDR3 DNA: TGTGCCAGCAACCAGGGATCACGTCGGGATACGCAGTATTTT. Residues: CASNQGSRRDTQYF. The chain is built from TRBV5-6 and TRBJ2-3, with D maybe TRBD1 (5 bases). V was clipped by 6 bases and J by 6 bases, with 17 bases between them. The CDR3 runs 14 residues. Germline V gene data show CDR1 as SGHDT and CDR2 as YYEEEE.

The chain couples TRBV4-1 to TRBJ2-1, with D uncertain. The V gene lost 0 bases and the J gene lost 0 bases, with 6 bases spanning the gap. Germline loops: CDR1 MGHRA, CDR2 YSYEKL. The CDR3 has 15 amino acids. The CDR3 sequence is CASSQETFSYNEQFF. Here the CDR3 DNA reads TGCGCCAGCAGCCAAGAGACTTTCTCCTACAATGAGCAGTTCTTC.

The sample holds a few counts of this clonotype. The chain couples TRBV5-4 to TRBJ2-3; D unresolved. V shed 2 bases and J shed 6 bases, with 13 bases lying between them. Germline CDR1 is SGHNT and CDR2 is YYREEE (reference sequence). This CDR3 contains 14 residues. DNA for the CDR3: TGTGCCAGCAGCTTAGCCTCGACCCCCGATACGCAGTATTTT. Translating it yields CASSLASTPDTQYF. Filled out from reference TRBV5-4 and TRBJ2-3, the complete variable domain reads ETGVTQSPTHLIKTRGQQVTLRCSSQSGHNTVSWYQQALGQGPQFIFQYYREEENGRGNFPPRFSGLQFPNYSSELNVNALELDDSALYLCASSLASTPDTQYFGPGTRLTVL.

The chain combines TRBV28 with TRBJ2-1; 9 bases fit TRBD2. The trim removed 10 bases at V and 3 bases at J, leaving 4 bases unmatched. Germline V lookup: CDR1 MDHEN, CDR2 SYDVKM. The CDR3 is made up of 13 amino acids. DNA of the CDR3: TGTGCCATCAAAGCGGGAGGCTACAATGAGCAGTTCTTC. Its protein product is CAIKAGGYNEQFF.